This TCR beta chain came from a study of T cells of healthy individuals. TCRdb reprocessed the 5' RACE reads via MiXCR and lists one record per CDR3 protein. Found here are about 96,000 distinct CDR3 sequences, 17% of them singletons; the top ten hold 6% to 8%. Germline V gene sequence: CDR1 MGHDK, CDR2 SYGVNS. The ends were cut back, 11 bases at V and 1 base at J, with 11 bases in the middle. CDR3 length: 12 residues. This clonotype was detected only a few times. The TCR comes from a human donor in good health. The rearrangement links TRBV25-1 to TRBJ1-1; no reliable D call. Here the CDR3 DNA reads TGTGCCGTAAGAAGCTCGAACACTGAAGCTTTCTTT. Its protein product is CAVRSSNTEAFF.